These 20 T cell receptor beta chains were all obtained from the same sample, sequenced in a study of a mutant IDH1 vaccine in newly diagnosed glioma. Described time point: week 5, during vaccination. Mutant IDH1 20-mer peptide, at 300 ug, made up each vaccine dose, with topical imiquimod. Their antigen targets remain unknown. Using immunoSEQ multiplex PCR, the repertoire was profiled, and TCRdb retains in-frame clones only, with some absent. This sample has over 35,000 clones; about 89% occur once, and the top ten carry 2% to 3%. The source was PBMCs, collected from a glioma patient whose treatment included an IDH1 peptide vaccine. The receptors were gathered from a man aged 45 to 65 with glioma.

The chain links TRBV5-1 to TRBJ2-1; 7 bases map to TRBD1. CDR1 is SGHRS and CDR2 is YFSETQ in the germline V gene. CDR3 length equals 16 residues. The V gene end was trimmed by 4 bases and the J gene end by 9 bases; junction bases not matched to a gene: 16. Here the CDR3 DNA reads TGCGCCAGCAGCCCACGAAGAGGGGGCCAATTAACTGAGCAGTTCTTC. Encoded protein: CASSPRRGGQLTEQFF.

This clone was detected only once. The chain employs TRBV2 and TRBJ1-1, with D hard to call. The CDR3 loop spans 13 amino acids. The V gene's germline CDR1 is SNHLY and CDR2 FYNNEI. V gave up 6 bases and J gave up 11 bases, with 19 bases separating them. The CDR3 spells CASSGRPRAGAFF. CDR3 nucleotide sequence: TGTGCCAGCAGCGGGCGTCCCCGCGCAGGTGCTTTCTTT.

The V gene is TRBV5-6, the J gene TRBJ1-2; TRBD1 agrees at 7 bases. Losses at the gene ends were 3 bases for V and 7 bases for J; bases not matched to a gene: 15. Germline CDR1 SGHDT, CDR2 YYEEEE. The CDR3 totals 16 residues. The CDR3, as DNA: TGTGCCAGCAGCTCGCTGACCCGAACTCAGGGGGGTGGCTACACCTTC. Translation: CASSSLTRTQGGGYTF.

The chain uses TRBV5-1 and TRBJ1-3, with D possibly matching TRBD1 (6 bases). This CDR3 comprises 15 residues. Germline-derived CDR1 and CDR2 are SGHRS and YFSETQ. Trimming shortened V by 4 bases and J by 4 bases, and 15 bases separated the two germline ends. CDR3 coding DNA: TGCGCCAGCAGCCGCGTGGGGGCTAGAGGAAACACCATATATTTT. Translating it yields CASSRVGARGNTIYF.

The chain recombines TRBV27 with TRBJ2-7; 7 positions match TRBD1. The CDR3 is 14 amino acids. J was trimmed by 2 bases and V by 4 bases; bases with no gene match: 5. The germline CDR1 and CDR2 sequences are MNHEY and SMNVEV (reference sequence). CDR3 amino acids: CASSSGTVAYEQYF. The CDR3 coding sequence is TGTGCCAGCAGTTCCGGGACAGTGGCCTACGAGCAGTACTTC.

The rearrangement uses TRBV7-9 and TRBJ1-1; D not certain. Deletions cut 1 base from V and 7 bases from J, with 16 bases between. The CDR3 runs 15 residues. CDR1 SEHNR and CDR2 FQNEAQ come from the germline V gene (reference sequence). The CDR3: CASSLVLTGRSEAFF. As DNA, the CDR3 is TGTGCCAGCAGCTTAGTCCTGACTGGGCGGAGTGAAGCTTTCTTT.

This sequence joins TRBV6-4 and TRBJ2-6; D gene unclear. Germline CDR1 and CDR2: MRHNA and SNTAGT. The CDR3 has 16 amino acids. V was shortened by 0 bases and J by 0 bases, with 6 bases between the two germline ends. CDR3 in amino acids: CASSDSLRSGANVLTF. In DNA, the CDR3 is TGTGCCAGCAGTGACTCTTTACGCTCTGGGGCCAACGTCCTGACTTTC.

The J gene is TRBJ2-7, the V gene TRBV11-2; TRBD2 agrees at 7 bases. The V gene end was trimmed by 1 base and the J gene end by 6 bases; junction bases not matched to a gene: 9. From germline, CDR1 is SGHAT and CDR2 FQNNGV. The CDR3 is made up of 15 amino acids. In DNA form, the CDR3 reads TGTGCCAGCAGCTTAGCTACAGCTCCGGGGGGCGAGCAGTACTTC. Its protein is CASSLATAPGGEQYF. The full variable domain, completed using reference TRBV11-2 and TRBJ2-7, is EAGVAQSPRYKIIEKRQSVAFWCNPISGHATLYWYQQILGQGPKLLIQFQNNGVVDDSQLPKDRFSAERLKGVDSTLKIQPAKLEDSAVYLCASSLATAPGGEQYFGPGTRLTVT.

This clone has just one count. The chain combines TRBV2 with TRBJ2-7; 7 bases map to TRBD2. The germline V gene has CDR1 SNHLY and CDR2 FYNNEI. This CDR3 has 18 residues. V shed 0 bases, J shed 4 bases, and the junction held 15 bases outside the gene matches. This CDR3 reads CASSEAPPGFAGVYEQYF. CDR3 DNA: TGTGCCAGCAGTGAAGCGCCCCCCGGGTTTGCGGGGGTGTACGAGCAGTACTTC. Drawing the rest from reference TRBV2 and TRBJ2-7, the complete variable domain is EPEVTQTPSHQVTQMGQEVILRCVPISNHLYFYWYRQILGQKVEFLVSFYNNEISEKSEIFDDQFSVERPDGSNFTLKIRSTKLEDSAMYFCASSEAPPGFAGVYEQYFGPGTRLTVT.

The genes are TRBV4-3 and TRBJ1-4; the D gene is possibly TRBD1 (5 bases). Between the trimmed V and J ends, which lost 6 bases and 5 bases, there was a span of 13 bases. The CDR3 extends over 14 amino acids. Germline CDR1 reads LGHNA; CDR2 reads YSLEER. CDR3 in amino acids: CASRAREGNEKLFF. For the CDR3, the DNA is TGCGCCAGCAGAGCAAGGGAGGGGAATGAAAAACTGTTTTTT.

This clone was seen only once. The rearrangement uses TRBV6-1 and TRBJ1-1, with D tentatively TRBD1 (6 bases). Deletions cut 2 bases from V and 11 bases from J, with 21 bases between. Germline values: CDR1 MNHNS, CDR2 SASEGT. This CDR3 region has 15 residues. In DNA, the CDR3 is TGTGCCAGCAGTGAATTCGCGGGGGGGCGCCGTGAGGCTTTCTTT. This sequence encodes CASSEFAGGRREAFF.

The rearrangement joins TRBV2 to TRBJ2-7; the D gene is possibly TRBD2 (5 bases). Trimming pared 3 bases from V and 5 bases from J, leaving 14 bases between. CDR3 length equals 14 residues. CDR1 is SNHLY and CDR2 is FYNNEI in the germline V gene. The CDR3 DNA reads as TGTGCCAGCAGTGACGTGGGGAGTAGAGACGAGCAGTACTTC. The encoded protein is CASSDVGSRDEQYF.

The chain is built from TRBV29-1 and TRBJ2-5; TRBD1 might be the D (6 bases). V was cut by 7 bases and J by 2 bases, with 11 bases left in between. CDR3 length: 12 residues. Germline values: CDR1 SQVTM, CDR2 ANQGSEA. This chain's CDR3 is CSAGQRQETQYF. The CDR3 DNA is TGCAGCGCAGGACAGAGACAAGAGACCCAGTACTTC.

The table lists this clone with a count of one. The V gene is TRBV28, the J gene TRBJ1-2; D call uncertain. The CDR3 contains 16 residues. The germline gives CDR1 MDHEN, CDR2 SYDVKM. V was pared by 7 bases and J by 4 bases, with 22 bases between. CDR3 coding DNA: TGTGCCAGCACCCTAAGCGGTTCCCCATCCCTCTATGGCTACACCTTC. This sequence encodes CASTLSGSPSLYGYTF.

The V and J genes are TRBV6-5 and TRBJ2-7, with D perhaps matching TRBD1 (5 bases). Germline CDR1 reads MNHEY; CDR2 reads SVGAGI. This CDR3 has 14 amino acids. Trimming took off 5 bases at V and 1 base at J, with 12 bases between the two ends. DNA of the CDR3: TGTGCCAGCAGTGGTAGGACAAGGTCCTACGAGCAGTACTTC. The encoded protein is CASSGRTRSYEQYF.

As to this clone: A junction end diverges from the germline sequence, so it may reflect a read error. V gene TRBV5-6 combines with J gene TRBJ2-4; unclear D gene. Germline CDR1 and CDR2: SGHDT and YYEEEE. This CDR3 region has 12 residues. CDR3 sequence (DNA): TGTGCCAGCAGCTTGGGGGCTGCCCTAGAAAACTTC. Its protein is CASSLGAALENF.

This clone has a handful of counts. This chain connects TRBV5-1 to TRBJ1-5; D is undetermined. V lost 7 bases to trimming and J lost 0 bases, with 14 bases between them. Germline V CDR1 and CDR2: SGHRS, YFSETQ. This CDR3 comprises 15 residues. Here the CDR3 DNA reads TGCGCCAGCCAGGCAGAACCTGATAGCAATCAGCCCCAGCATTTT. Its translation: CASQAEPDSNQPQHF.

This chain joins TRBV2 and TRBJ2-7; a possible D gene is TRBD2 (5 bases). Per germline, CDR1 SNHLY and CDR2 FYNNEI. The CDR3 consists of 12 residues. The ends were cut back, 7 bases at V and 0 bases at J, with 7 bases in the middle. Here the CDR3 DNA reads TGTGCCAGCACCCGGGACTCCTACGAGCAGTACTTC. Protein: CASTRDSYEQYF.

This clone was found once. V is TRBV9 and J is TRBJ1-4; D not resolved. V lost 4 bases and J lost 7, with 11 bases in between. This CDR3 region has 13 residues. CDR1 is SGDLS and CDR2 is YYNGEE in the germline V gene. The CDR3 sequence: CASSSRPGEKLFF. CDR3 coding DNA: TGTGCCAGCAGCTCCCGCCCAGGTGAAAAACTGTTTTTT. Looking up the rest from reference TRBV9 and TRBJ1-4 gives the full variable domain: DSGVTQTPKHLITATGQRVTLRCSPRSGDLSVYWYQQSLDQGLQFLIQYYNGEERAKGNILERFSAQQFPDLHSELNLSSLELGDSALYFCASSSRPGEKLFFGSGTQLSVL.

The V gene is TRBV28, the J gene TRBJ1-3, with 7 positions matching TRBD1. Per germline, CDR1 MDHEN and CDR2 SYDVKM. The CDR3 sequence is 14 residues long. Germline trimming cut 6 bases from V and 0 bases from J; bases unmatched to any gene: 2. The CDR3 nucleotides are TGTGCCAGCAGCCGGGACAGCTCTGGAAACACCATATATTTT. Translated, it gives CASSRDSSGNTIYF.